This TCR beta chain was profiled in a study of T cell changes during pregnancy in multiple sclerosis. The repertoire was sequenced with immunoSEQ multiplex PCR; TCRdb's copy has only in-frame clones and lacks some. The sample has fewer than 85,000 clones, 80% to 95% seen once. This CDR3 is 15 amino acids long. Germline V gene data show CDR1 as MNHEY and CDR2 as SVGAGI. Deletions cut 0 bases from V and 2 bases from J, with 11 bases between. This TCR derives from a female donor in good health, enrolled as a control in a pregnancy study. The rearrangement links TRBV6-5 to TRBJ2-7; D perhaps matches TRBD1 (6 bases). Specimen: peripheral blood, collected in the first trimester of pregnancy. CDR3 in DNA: TGTGCCAGCAGTTACTCGATTCAGGGGACCTACGAGCAGTACTTC. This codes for CASSYSIQGTYEQYF.